The clone carrying this TCR beta chain is medium-sized by share. The data are from a study of blood T cell repertoires in COVID-19. Across the whole study: Italy, Spain and the United States were the sources of the convalescent and acute COVID-19 samples. Nucleic acid was either cDNA or gDNA, and it came from T cells, B-cell-depleted T cells, or PBMCs.

Authors' analysis steps: It was from reference gene primer amplification that nucleated cell counts were estimated. This table comes from immunoSEQ multiplex PCR, and its TCRdb copy is limited to in-frame clones, with some not included. For V, J and clone size, that table is used; D and trimming come from the DNA. The sample shows some 200,000 clones, around 89% of them seen only once. Trimming removed 3 bases from V and 0 bases from J; junction bases left unmatched: 10. Germline CDR1 is SGDLS and CDR2 is YYNGEE. The CDR3 has 18 residues. The sequence was obtained from a woman aged 40 to 50 with acute or convalescent COVID-19. This rearrangement joins TRBV9 to TRBJ2-2; 8 nucleotides match TRBD2. The sample taken for sequencing was peripheral blood. CDR3 in amino acids: CASSARPAGGTNTGELFF. In nucleotides, the CDR3 is TGTGCCAGCAGCGCCCGTCCGGCGGGGGGAACGAACACCGGGGAGCTGTTTTTT.